Listed below are T cell receptor beta chains from one sample, sequenced in a study of response to subunit inactivated influenza vaccine. TCRdb fed the RT-PCR reads into MiXCR, producing one record per CDR3 protein. The sample yields some 500,000 distinct CDR3 sequences, around 25% seen once. The sample here was CD4+ T cells sorted from PBMCs, taken 5 days after vaccination. These receptors came from a man aged 50 to 60 who received an inactivated influenza vaccine. Each CDR3 is given with its conserved first and last residue. Fields, in order: D gene, J gene, V gene, clone size, CDR3 DNA, CDR3 protein. A D gene is named only where the DNA matches it firmly. Size values are once, few and many counts, or a class for expanded clones, and some rows have none.

D gene: NA; J gene: TRBJ2-4; V gene: TRBV7-2; clone size: NA; CDR3 DNA: TGTGCCAGCAGCTTAGAGGCAGTGGCAAACATTCAGTACTTC; CDR3 protein: CASSLEAVANIQYF
D gene: NA; J gene: TRBJ2-3; V gene: TRBV7-2; clone size: few; CDR3 DNA: TGTGCCAGTCGACCGTTTGGGGGAACAGATACGCAGTATTTT; CDR3 protein: CASRPFGGTDTQYF
D gene: NA; J gene: TRBJ2-6; V gene: TRBV9; clone size: NA; CDR3 DNA: TGTGCCAGCAGCGTACAGGGGAACGTCCTGACTTTC; CDR3 protein: CASSVQGNVLTF
D gene: TRBD2; J gene: TRBJ2-7; V gene: TRBV6-1; clone size: NA; CDR3 DNA: TGTGCCAGCAGGGGCGGGGGGGGTACCTACGAGCAGTACTTC; CDR3 protein: CASRGGGGTYEQYF
D gene: NA; J gene: TRBJ1-1; V gene: TRBV15; clone size: NA; CDR3 DNA: TGTGCCACCAGCAGAGATCTAGGCCGAGCTTTCTTT; CDR3 protein: CATSRDLGRAFF
D gene: NA; J gene: TRBJ2-7; V gene: TRBV25-1; clone size: few; CDR3 DNA: TGTGCCAGCAGTGAACCGAACAGGGTTCCCTACGAGCAGTACTTC; CDR3 protein: CASSEPNRVPYEQYF
D gene: TRBD1; J gene: TRBJ2-4; V gene: TRBV6-2/TRBV6-3; clone size: NA; CDR3 DNA: TGTGCCAGCAGGAGGGACAGGGGATACATTCAGTACTTC; CDR3 protein: CASRRDRGYIQYF
D gene: NA; J gene: TRBJ1-3; V gene: TRBV5-1; clone size: NA; CDR3 DNA: TGCGCCAGCAGGAGGAAGGCAGACTCTGGAAACACCATATATTTT; CDR3 protein: CASRRKADSGNTIYF
D gene: TRBD2; J gene: TRBJ2-3; V gene: TRBV7-6; clone size: NA; CDR3 DNA: TGTGCCAGCAGCTTAGCGTATAGCGGGGGGGGCAAGGATACGCAGTATTTT; CDR3 protein: CASSLAYSGGGKDTQYF
D gene: NA; J gene: TRBJ2-7; V gene: TRBV7-9; clone size: NA; CDR3 DNA: TGTGCCAGCAGCTTAAGTAGCGGAGGACTAAGCGAGCAGTACTTC; CDR3 protein: CASSLSSGGLSEQYF
D gene: NA; J gene: TRBJ2-3; V gene: TRBV7-2; clone size: few; CDR3 DNA: TGTGCCAGCAGCTTAGGGCGAAGCGGGCGAAGCACAGATACGCAGTATTTT; CDR3 protein: CASSLGRSGRSTDTQYF
D gene: TRBD2; J gene: TRBJ2-5; V gene: TRBV20-1; clone size: NA; CDR3 DNA: TGCAGTGCTGGCCCCCTTAGCGGGAGAAGGGAGACCCAGTACTTC; CDR3 protein: CSAGPLSGRRETQYF
D gene: NA; J gene: TRBJ1-2; V gene: TRBV24-1; clone size: NA; CDR3 DNA: TGTGCCACCAGTTACAAAGGGCAGTCGGATGGCTACACCTTC; CDR3 protein: CATSYKGQSDGYTF
D gene: NA; J gene: TRBJ2-7; V gene: TRBV5-6; clone size: many; CDR3 DNA: TGTGCCAGCAGCCCGGACAGACGCTCCTACGAGCAGTACTTC; CDR3 protein: CASSPDRRSYEQYF
D gene: TRBD1; J gene: TRBJ1-6; V gene: TRBV12-3/TRBV12-4; clone size: few; CDR3 DNA: TGTGCCAGCAGCAACAGGGGGCAGGTTGATTCACCCCTCCACTTT; CDR3 protein: CASSNRGQVDSPLHF
D gene: TRBD1; J gene: TRBJ1-1; V gene: TRBV10-3; clone size: once; CDR3 DNA: TGTGCCATCAGCGGACGAGGGGGCCTGAACACTGAAGCTTTCTTT; CDR3 protein: CAISGRGGLNTEAFF
D gene: TRBD2; J gene: TRBJ2-7; V gene: TRBV4-2; clone size: NA; CDR3 DNA: TGTGCCAGCAGCCAAGGAACTAGCGGGATCTACGAGCAGTACTTC; CDR3 protein: CASSQGTSGIYEQYF
D gene: NA; J gene: TRBJ1-2; V gene: TRBV12-3/TRBV12-4; clone size: few; CDR3 DNA: TGTGCCAGCAGTTTAGTACCGACAGCTAACTATGGCTACACCTTC; CDR3 protein: CASSLVPTANYGYTF